The subject of this entry is one TCR beta chain. These data belong to a study of technical replicates of blood from a handful of donors. The CDR3 is 17 residues long. V dropped 0 bases and J dropped 8; count of bases not matched to a gene: 14. Germline V gene data show CDR1 as SGHRS and CDR2 as YFSETQ. TCRdb's copy holds only in-frame clones and misses some; the assay was immunoSEQ multiplex PCR. Here the sample spans some 79,000 clones, approximately 94% being singletons. The specimen sequenced was T cells isolated from PBMCs. This sequence joins TRBV5-1 and TRBJ2-1; 7 nucleotides match TRBD2. The sequence was collected from a human donor in good health. The CDR3 DNA follows: TGCGCCAGCAGCTTGGTCGGCGGGGGTACACTTAACGATGAGCAGTTCTTC. Encoded protein: CASSLVGGGTLNDEQFF.